One sample yielded the 27 T cell receptor beta chains listed below, sequenced in a study of identical twins. TCRdb re-called the 5' RACE reads through MiXCR, storing one row per CDR3 protein. The sample holds 400,000 to 550,000 distinct CDR3 sequences; 14% are singletons and the top ten take approximately 1%. These data are also associated with another study on yellow fever vaccine responses in identical twins.

Material for sequencing was CD4+ T cells sorted from blood. These TCRs come from a woman younger than 35 in good health.

The table lists this clonotype with many counts. The J gene is TRBJ2-3, the V gene TRBV28; tentatively, D is TRBD2 (6 bases). Between the trimmed V and J ends, which lost 6 bases and 0 bases, there was a span of 10 bases. CDR3 length: 14 residues. Germline V gives CDR1 MDHEN, CDR2 SYDVKM. The CDR3 nucleotides read TGTGCCAGCAGGATAAGCGGGAGCACAGATACGCAGTATTTT. The encoded protein is CASRISGSTDTQYF. Looking up the rest from reference TRBV28 and TRBJ2-3 gives the full variable domain: DVKVTQSSRYLVKRTGEKVFLECVQDMDHENMFWYRQDPGLGLRLIYFSYDVKMKEKGDIPEGYSVSREKKERFSLILESASTNQTSMYLCASRISGSTDTQYFGPGTRLTVL.

This clonotype was observed many times. The chain couples TRBV7-2 to TRBJ2-4; D is uncertain. Per germline, CDR1 SGHTA and CDR2 FQGNSA. The CDR3 runs to 11 residues. V lost 1 base and J lost 8, with 3 bases in between. For the CDR3, the DNA is TGTGCCAGCAGCTTAGAGGACATTCAGTACTTC. Its protein is CASSLEDIQYF.

The J gene is TRBJ1-6, the V gene TRBV5-6, with a possible D match to TRBD1 (6 bases). Between the trimmed V and J ends, which lost 0 bases and 10 bases, there was a span of 14 bases. The CDR3 spans 15 residues. Germline lookup yields CDR1 SGHDT and CDR2 YYEEEE. CDR3 loop: CASSLEQGSGSPLHF. CDR3 in DNA: TGTGCCAGCAGCTTGGAACAGGGCTCGGGGTCACCCCTCCACTTT.

This clonotype has a count of ten or more. The J gene is TRBJ2-3, the V gene TRBV7-2; D is possibly TRBD1 or TRBD2 (5 bases each). The CDR3 is made up of 13 amino acids. Germline V lookup: CDR1 SGHTA, CDR2 FQGNSA. V was pared by 3 bases and J by 4 bases, with 8 bases between. CDR3 bases: TGTGCCAGCAGCTTCCGGGGCGCAGATACGCAGTATTTT. Translation gives CASSFRGADTQYF. The full variable domain, rest sourced from reference TRBV7-2 and TRBJ2-3, is GAGVSQSPSNKVTEKGKDVELRCDPISGHTALYWYRQSLGQGLEFLIYFQGNSAPDKSGLPSDRFSAERTGGSVSTLTIQRTQQEDSAVYLCASSFRGADTQYFGPGTRLTVL.

This clonotype was counted a few times. The chain recombines TRBV28 with TRBJ2-7, with 10 bases fitting TRBD1. This CDR3 contains 14 residues. V lost 8 bases and J lost 4; bases outside the gene matches: 8. Germline V gene sequence: CDR1 MDHEN, CDR2 SYDVKM. CDR3 in amino acids: CASPTDRGSYEQYF. The CDR3 bases are TGTGCCAGCCCGACGGACAGGGGGTCTTACGAGCAGTACTTC.

Ten or more counts support this clonotype. The gene calls are TRBV14 and TRBJ2-2; possibly TRBD1 for D (6 bases). The CDR3 has 14 amino acids. In germline, CDR1 is SGHDN, CDR2 FVKESK. Trimming took off 6 bases at V and 4 bases at J, with 12 bases between the two ends. As DNA, the CDR3 is TGTGCCAGCAGGCCGATGGGGGCCACCGGGGAGCTGTTTTTT. It yields the protein CASRPMGATGELFF.

This clonotype was recorded at least ten times. The chain is built from TRBV12-3 or TRBV12-4 and TRBJ2-1; 9 nucleotides align to TRBD2. The length of the CDR3 is 15 residues. V dropped 5 bases and J dropped 3; count of bases not matched to a gene: 5. The CDR3 here is CASSPLAGNYNEQFF. CDR3 DNA: TGTGCCAGCAGTCCTCTAGCGGGGAACTACAATGAGCAGTTCTTC.

The chain has TRBV20-1 and TRBJ2-1; 8 bases are shared with TRBD2. The ends lost 0 bases at V and 4 bases at J; junction bases unmatched: 23. The CDR3 runs 21 residues. Germline CDR1 reads DFQATT; CDR2 reads SNEGSKA (reference sequence). In nucleotides, the CDR3 is TGCAGTGCTAGAGACCCTTTGAAGCTCGGGGGGGCCAATCGGCCTTACAATGAGCAGTTCTTC. It codes for CSARDPLKLGGANRPYNEQFF.

The chain has TRBV14 and TRBJ2-2, with 8 bases lining up with TRBD2. J was trimmed by 7 bases and V by 1 base; bases with no gene match: 5. This CDR3 has 15 residues. Germline lookup yields CDR1 SGHDN and CDR2 FVKESK. The CDR3 spells CASSQVTGGLGELFF. As DNA, the CDR3 is TGTGCCAGCAGCCAAGTCACGGGAGGGCTCGGGGAGCTGTTTTTT.

In its sample, this clonotype was seen a few times. CDR3 in amino acids: CASSVSQGTNEKLFF. The CDR3, as DNA: TGTGCCAGCAGCGTTTCTCAGGGAACTAATGAAAAACTGTTTTTT. The rearrangement joins TRBV7-9 to TRBJ1-4; a weak D match, TRBD1 (5 bases). This CDR3 is built from 15 residues. Germline V gene data show CDR1 as SEHNR and CDR2 as FQNEAQ (reference sequence). V lost 5 bases and J 1 base, leaving 11 bases between the germline ends.

This clonotype was detected a few times. The chain employs TRBV5-1 and TRBJ2-2, with 7 bases identical to TRBD1. The CDR3 has 16 amino acids. The ends lost 1 base at V and 3 bases at J; junction bases unmatched: 6. Germline V gene data show CDR1 as SGHRS and CDR2 as YFSETQ. CDR3 coding DNA: TGCGCCAGCAGCTTGATAGGGGGCGCAGACACCGGGGAGCTGTTTTTT. Amino acids: CASSLIGGADTGELFF.

This clonotype has ten or more counts. The DNA for the CDR3 is TGCGCCAGCAGCCCGGGTCAGGGGGAGCAGTACTTC. Residues: CASSPGQGEQYF. The chain employs TRBV5-1 and TRBJ2-7; TRBD1 is a possible D gene (6 bases). Germline V gives CDR1 SGHRS, CDR2 YFSETQ. V was trimmed by 4 bases and J by 7 bases, leaving 12 bases between them. The CDR3 contains 12 residues. Filled out from reference TRBV5-1 and TRBJ2-7, the complete variable domain reads KAGVTQTPRYLIKTRGQQVTLSCSPISGHRSVSWYQQTPGQGLQFLFEYFSETQRNKGNFPGRFSGRQFSNSRSEMNVSTLELGDSALYLCASSPGQGEQYFGPGTRLTVT.

The gene calls are TRBV9 and TRBJ2-6, with TRBD1 identical over 12 bases. V was pared by 3 bases and J by 0 bases, with 10 bases of the junction left unmatched. This CDR3 contains 20 residues. Germline V gene lookup returns CDR1 SGDLS and CDR2 YYNGEE. Written as DNA, the CDR3 is TGTGCCAGCAGCGGCCGGGACAGGGGGCGAACTGACTCTGGGGCCAACGTCCTGACTTTC. Residues: CASSGRDRGRTDSGANVLTF.

The table lists this clonotype with a few counts. The rearrangement joins TRBV3-1 to TRBJ1-2, with D unresolved. Per the germline V gene, CDR1 is LGHDT and CDR2 is YNNKEL (reference sequence). The length of the CDR3 is 12 residues. The V and J ends lost 0 bases and 4 bases respectively, with 3 bases between them. The CDR3 DNA sequence: TGTGCCAGCAGCCAAGACACCTATGGCTACACCTTC. Protein sequence: CASSQDTYGYTF. The variable domain in full, with the rest retrieved from reference TRBV3-1 and TRBJ1-2, is DTAVSQTPKYLVTQMGNDKSIKCEQNLGHDTMYWYKQDSKKFLKIMFSYNNKELIINETVPNRFSPKSPDKAHLNLHINSLELGDSAVYFCASSQDTYGYTFGSGTRLTVV.

This clonotype was seen a handful of times. V is TRBV12-5 and J is TRBJ1-1; D might be TRBD1 (5 bases). Germline CDR1 is LGHNT and CDR2 is FRNRAP. The CDR3 has 15 residues. Trimming took 1 base from V and 0 from J, leaving 9 bases between them. The CDR3 region is CASGLDRLMNTEAFF. In DNA, the CDR3 is TGTGCTAGTGGTTTGGACAGGCTAATGAACACTGAAGCTTTCTTT.

The J gene is TRBJ2-1, the V gene TRBV6-4; TRBD2 aligns across 14 bases. Per the germline V gene, CDR1 is MRHNA and CDR2 is SNTAGT. Trimming removed 6 bases from V and 6 bases from J; junction bases left unmatched: 4. CDR3 length equals 15 residues. The CDR3 region is CASRGLAGGPNEQFF. The CDR3 DNA sequence: TGTGCCAGCAGAGGACTAGCGGGAGGTCCCAATGAGCAGTTCTTC.

This clonotype has only a few counts. V is TRBV6-1 and J is TRBJ2-1; D is perhaps TRBD1 (6 bases). V lost 2 bases and J 10 bases, leaving 15 bases between the germline ends. The CDR3 has 14 amino acids. Germline loops: CDR1 MNHNS, CDR2 SASEGT. Here the CDR3 reads CASSEIRKDREQFF. CDR3 bases: TGTGCCAGCAGTGAAATTAGAAAGGACAGAGAGCAGTTCTTC.

The chain carries TRBV29-1 and TRBJ2-1; perhaps D is TRBD1 or TRBD2 (7 bases each). Germline V lookup: CDR1 SQVTM, CDR2 ANQGSEA. CDR3 length: 15 residues. V was cut by 7 bases and J by 1 base, with 17 bases left in between. The CDR3 loop is CSGQGGVGSYNEQFF. DNA for the CDR3: TGCAGCGGTCAGGGGGGGGTAGGTTCCTACAATGAGCAGTTCTTC.

The genes are TRBV23-1 and TRBJ2-6; D is uncertain. TRBV23-1 is classed as an ORF, of uncertain function. This CDR3 is built from 14 residues. V was shortened by 8 bases and J by 0 bases, with 8 bases between the two germline ends. CDR3 bases: TGCGCCAGCCAACGGAACTCTGGGGCCAACGTCCTGACTTTC. It translates to CASQRNSGANVLTF.

The table lists this clonotype with a few counts. The V call is TRBV10-3, the J call TRBJ2-2, with 8 bases fitting TRBD1. The trim removed 4 bases at V and 4 bases at J, leaving 8 bases unmatched. Per germline, CDR1 ENHRY and CDR2 SYGVKD. This CDR3 has 16 residues. The DNA of the CDR3 is TGTGCCATCAGTGGGGTGGTGGACAGGGCCACCGGGGAGCTGTTTTTT. Translation gives CAISGVVDRATGELFF.

The chain joins TRBV10-3 to TRBJ2-7; the D is unclear. The germline V and J ends were trimmed by 3 bases and 5 bases, with 11 bases remaining between them. Germline V CDR1 and CDR2: ENHRY, SYGVKD. The CDR3 is made up of 13 amino acids. CDR3 DNA: TGTGCCATCAGTGATTTTAACTTGAACGAGCAGTACTTC. It codes for CAISDFNLNEQYF.

There are a few counts of this clonotype. V is TRBV20-1 and J is TRBJ1-2; tentatively, D is TRBD1 (5 bases). Per germline, CDR1 DFQATT and CDR2 SNEGSKA (reference sequence). Trimming pared 0 bases from V and 8 bases from J, leaving 10 bases between. This CDR3 region has 12 residues. This CDR3 reads CSARDQGAGYTF. Written as DNA, the CDR3 is TGCAGTGCTAGAGATCAAGGGGCCGGCTACACCTTC.

This clonotype came up a few times. The rearrangement links TRBV5-1 to TRBJ1-2; TRBD1 matches 8 bases. There are 14 residues in the CDR3. Germline assignment: CDR1 SGHRS and CDR2 YFSETQ. After removal of 4 bases from V and 5 bases from J, the junction contained 7 bases not matched to a gene. The CDR3 sequence is CASSVGQGPYGYTF. In nucleotides, the CDR3 is TGCGCCAGCAGCGTCGGACAGGGCCCATATGGCTACACCTTC.

This chain links TRBV10-3 with TRBJ2-2, with 7 positions matching TRBD2. V lost 11 bases, J lost 5 bases, and 14 bases stayed unmatched. This CDR3 is 15 amino acids long. Germline V lookup: CDR1 ENHRY, CDR2 SYGVKD. The CDR3 region is CASNSWREPTGELFF. The CDR3 region has the DNA TGTGCCTCAAACTCTTGGCGGGAGCCGACCGGGGAGCTGTTTTTT.

V gene TRBV7-8 combines with J gene TRBJ2-3; 11 bases are shared with TRBD2. This CDR3 has 16 amino acids. Germline values: CDR1 SGHVS, CDR2 FQNEAQ. J was trimmed by 3 bases and V by 6 bases; bases with no gene match: 8. The CDR3 coding sequence is TGTGCCAGCAGACAAACTAGCGGGAGTGGGACAGATACGCAGTATTTT. Encoded protein: CASRQTSGSGTDTQYF.

This clonotype occurred a few times. The chain carries TRBV5-5 and TRBJ2-2; the D call may be TRBD1 or TRBD2 (5 bases each). Trimming removed 2 bases at V and 6 bases at J, with 17 bases between. Looked up from germline, CDR1 is SGHKS and CDR2 is YYEKEE (reference sequence). The CDR3 loop spans 16 amino acids. The CDR3 here is CASSFWDPALAGELFF. The CDR3 DNA reads TGTGCCAGCAGCTTCTGGGACCCAGCTCTTGCCGGGGAGCTGTTTTTT.

The rearrangement links TRBV7-3 to TRBJ2-2; TRBD2 matches 9 bases. J gave up 6 bases and V 0 bases, and 11 bases lay outside the gene matches. This CDR3 has 18 residues. Germline V lookup: CDR1 SGHTA, CDR2 FQGTGA. CDR3 residues: CASSLTGPGLANAGELFF. CDR3 nucleotide sequence: TGTGCCAGCAGCTTAACAGGCCCGGGACTAGCCAACGCCGGGGAGCTGTTTTTT.